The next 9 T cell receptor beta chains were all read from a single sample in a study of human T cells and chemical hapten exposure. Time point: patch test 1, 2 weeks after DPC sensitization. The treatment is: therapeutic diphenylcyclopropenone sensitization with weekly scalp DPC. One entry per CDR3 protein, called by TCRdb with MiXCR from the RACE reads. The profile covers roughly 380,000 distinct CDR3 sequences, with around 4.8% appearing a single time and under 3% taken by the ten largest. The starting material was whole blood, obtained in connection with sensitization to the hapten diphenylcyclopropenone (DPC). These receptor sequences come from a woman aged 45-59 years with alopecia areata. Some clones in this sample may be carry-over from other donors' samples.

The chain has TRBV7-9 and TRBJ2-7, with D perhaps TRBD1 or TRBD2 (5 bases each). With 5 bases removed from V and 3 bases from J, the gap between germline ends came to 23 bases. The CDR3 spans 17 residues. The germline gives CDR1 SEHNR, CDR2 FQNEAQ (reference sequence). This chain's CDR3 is CASSAPPRGLRDYEQYF. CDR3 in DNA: TGTGCCAGCAGCGCTCCGCCCCGGGGCCTTAGGGACTACGAGCAGTACTTC.

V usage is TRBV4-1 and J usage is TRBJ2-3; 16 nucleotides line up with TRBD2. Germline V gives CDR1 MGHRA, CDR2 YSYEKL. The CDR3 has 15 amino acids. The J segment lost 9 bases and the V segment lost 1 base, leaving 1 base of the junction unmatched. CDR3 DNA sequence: TGCGCCAGCAGCCAAGTGGGACTAGCGGGGGGGACGCAGTATTTT. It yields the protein CASSQVGLAGGTQYF.

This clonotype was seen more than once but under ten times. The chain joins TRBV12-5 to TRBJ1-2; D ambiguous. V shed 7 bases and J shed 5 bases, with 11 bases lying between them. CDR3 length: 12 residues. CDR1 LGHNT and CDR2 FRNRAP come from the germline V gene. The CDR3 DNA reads TGTGCTAGTGCCCAAGAGGGTTATGGCTACACCTTC. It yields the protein CASAQEGYGYTF. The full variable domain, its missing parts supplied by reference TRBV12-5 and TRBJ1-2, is DARVTQTPRHKVTEMGQEVTMRCQPILGHNTVFWYRQTMMQGLELLAYFRNRAPLDDSGMPKDRFSAEMPDATLATLKIQPSEPRDSAVYFCASAQEGYGYTFGSGTRLTVV.

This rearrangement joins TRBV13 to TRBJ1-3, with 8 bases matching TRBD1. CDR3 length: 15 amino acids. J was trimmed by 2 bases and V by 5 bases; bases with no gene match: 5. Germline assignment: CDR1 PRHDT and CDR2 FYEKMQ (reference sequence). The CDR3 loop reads CASSLYRGTGNTIYF. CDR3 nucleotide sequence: TGTGCCAGCAGCCTATACAGGGGGACTGGAAACACCATATATTTT.

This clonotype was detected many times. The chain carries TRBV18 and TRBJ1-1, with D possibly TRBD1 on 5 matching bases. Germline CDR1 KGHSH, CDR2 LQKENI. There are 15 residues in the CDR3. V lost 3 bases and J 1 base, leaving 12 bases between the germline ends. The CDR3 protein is CASSPQRQGNTEAFF. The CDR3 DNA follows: TGTGCCAGCTCACCCCAGAGGCAGGGGAACACTGAAGCTTTCTTT.

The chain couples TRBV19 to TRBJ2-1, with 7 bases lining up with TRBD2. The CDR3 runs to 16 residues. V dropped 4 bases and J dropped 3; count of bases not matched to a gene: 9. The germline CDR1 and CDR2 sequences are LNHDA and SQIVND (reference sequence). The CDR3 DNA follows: TGTGCCAGTAGTAAGGAGGCGGGAGTCCTCTACAATGAGCAGTTCTTC. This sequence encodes CASSKEAGVLYNEQFF.

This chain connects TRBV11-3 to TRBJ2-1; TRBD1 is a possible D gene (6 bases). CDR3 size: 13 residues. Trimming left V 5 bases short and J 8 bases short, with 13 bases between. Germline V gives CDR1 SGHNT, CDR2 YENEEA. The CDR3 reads CASSARGTDEQFF. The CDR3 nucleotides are TGTGCCAGCAGCGCCAGGGGAACGGATGAGCAGTTCTTC.

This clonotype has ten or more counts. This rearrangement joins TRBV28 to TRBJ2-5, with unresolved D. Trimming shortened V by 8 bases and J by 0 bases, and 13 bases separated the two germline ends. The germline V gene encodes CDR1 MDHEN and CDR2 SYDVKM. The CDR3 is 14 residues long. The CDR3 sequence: CASQGPQYQETQYF. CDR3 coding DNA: TGTGCCAGCCAAGGACCGCAGTACCAAGAGACCCAGTACTTC.

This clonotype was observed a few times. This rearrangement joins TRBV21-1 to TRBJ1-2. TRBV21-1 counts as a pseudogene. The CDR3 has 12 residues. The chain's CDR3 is CASSMPKGGYTF. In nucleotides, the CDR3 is TGTGCCAGCAGCATGCCAAAGGGTGGCTACACCTTC.